This T cell receptor beta chain was sequenced for a study of shared clonotypes between healthy human individuals. Study-wide results and limits: Large sequencing depth failed to make sorted-subset sequencing complete, rarefaction showed. Apart from blood, nothing was sampled; tissue repertoires likely differ.

Clones were sequenced by immunoSEQ multiplex PCR, and TCRdb holds only the in-frame ones, with some missing. Of about 1,900,000 clones in the sample, over 85% were seen once. V lost 1 base to trimming and J lost 7 bases, with 18 bases between them. CDR3 length: 15 residues. Germline CDR1 is SGHDT and CDR2 is YYEEEE. As for this clone: Its specificity is unknown.

Naive CD8 cells lacked CD45RO and underwent positive selection for CCR7, leaving out terminally differentiated effector memory CD45RA+ cells. The TCR comes from a man aged 18 to 29 in good health. The J gene is TRBJ2-7, the V gene TRBV5-6; D is perhaps TRBD1 (5 bases). The material sequenced was naive CD8+ T cells sorted from blood. CDR3 sequence reads: CASSLWPGWEEEQYF. CDR3 DNA: TGTGCCAGCAGCTTGTGGCCAGGGTGGGAAGAAGAGCAGTACTTC.